One and the same sample provided the 20 T cell receptor beta chains below, sequenced in a study of control samples from healthy donors and cancer patients. TCRdb keeps only in-frame clones here, not all; method: immunoSEQ multiplex PCR. Of 160,000 or so clones listed, about 94% are singletons. The sequenced sample was PBMCs. These receptors were taken from a man aged 55-75 years with colorectal cancer.

This chain joins TRBV24-1 and TRBJ1-2; 8 bases match TRBD1. Unmatched junction bases numbered 5, after V lost 0 bases and J lost 6 bases. This CDR3 comprises 15 residues. Germline V CDR1 and CDR2: KGHDR, SFDVKD. For the CDR3, the DNA is TGTGCCACCAGTGATTTGCACAGGGGGGAAGATGGCTACACCTTC. Protein sequence: CATSDLHRGEDGYTF.

V usage is TRBV19 and J usage is TRBJ1-3; perhaps TRBD1 as D (6 bases). CDR3 length: 15 residues. Looked up from germline, CDR1 is LNHDA and CDR2 is SQIVND (reference sequence). The ends were cut back, 2 bases at V and 2 bases at J, with 10 bases in the middle. The CDR3: CASSITQGPGNTIYF. In DNA form, the CDR3 reads TGTGCCAGTAGTATAACACAGGGACCTGGAAACACCATATATTTT.

This rearrangement joins TRBV9 to TRBJ2-1, with 7 bases that match TRBD2. V lost 4 bases, J lost 7 bases, and 8 bases stayed unmatched. CDR1 and CDR2 (germline): SGDLS, YYNGEE. The CDR3 contains 14 residues. This CDR3 is CASSIPLGGNEQFF. CDR3 sequence (DNA): TGTGCCAGCAGCATCCCCTTGGGGGGGAATGAGCAGTTCTTC.

The chain recombines TRBV2 with TRBJ1-6; D ambiguous. The CDR3 loop spans 15 amino acids. In germline, CDR1 is SNHLY, CDR2 FYNNEI. Deletions cut 8 bases from V and 0 bases from J, with 11 bases between. CDR3 loop: CASHSQSSYNSPLHF. Written as DNA, the CDR3 is TGTGCCAGCCACAGCCAGAGCTCCTATAATTCACCCCTCCACTTT. Full variable domain (outside the CDR3, taken from reference TRBV2 and TRBJ1-6): EPEVTQTPSHQVTQMGQEVILRCVPISNHLYFYWYRQILGQKVEFLVSFYNNEISEKSEIFDDQFSVERPDGSNFTLKIRSTKLEDSAMYFCASHSQSSYNSPLHFGNGTRLTVT.

The CDR3 sequence is CASSPGQGPYEQYF. DNA for the CDR3: TGTGCCAGCAGCCCGGGACAGGGGCCCTACGAGCAGTACTTC. The chain carries TRBV14 and TRBJ2-7; 10 bases are a match to TRBD1. The CDR3 length is 14 residues. Germline V gene data show CDR1 as SGHDN and CDR2 as FVKESK. V gave up 4 bases and J gave up 2 bases; unmatched junction bases: 2. Together with reference TRBV14 and TRBJ2-7, the CDR3 gives the full variable domain: EAGVTQFPSHSVIEKGQTVTLRCDPISGHDNLYWYRRVMGKEIKFLLHFVKESKQDESGMPNNRFLAERTGGTYSTLKVQPAELEDSGVYFCASSPGQGPYEQYFGPGTRLTVT.

A remark on this clone: One end of the junction varies from germline; a read error may be responsible. This chain uses TRBV10-3 with TRBJ2-6, with D unresolved. The length of the CDR3 is 14 residues. Germline V gene data show CDR1 as ENHRY and CDR2 as SYGVKD. The CDR3 protein is CAVRTSRGANVLTF. The CDR3 DNA reads as TGTGCCGTCAGGACGTCCCGGGGGGCCAACGTCCTGACTTTC.

Worth noting for this clone: Other nucleotide sequences in the sample specify the same CDR3. The chain carries TRBV7-2 and TRBJ2-7; 11 bases map to TRBD2. This CDR3 region has 15 residues. Germline assignment: CDR1 SGHTA and CDR2 FQGNSA. The trim removed 0 bases at V and 2 bases at J, leaving 0 bases unmatched. CDR3 sequence: CASSLASGGAYEQYF. CDR3 in DNA: TGTGCCAGCAGCTTAGCTAGCGGGGGGGCCTACGAGCAGTACTTC.

The chain links TRBV7-2 to TRBJ2-7; D may be TRBD1 (5 bases). Germline CDR1 is SGHTA and CDR2 is FQGNSA. This CDR3 has 14 amino acids. V was shortened by 5 bases and J by 0 bases, with 11 bases between the two germline ends. The CDR3 coding sequence is TGTGCCAGCAGCCCCCGACAGAGCTCCTACGAGCAGTACTTC. It yields the protein CASSPRQSSYEQYF.

The chain joins TRBV23-1 to TRBJ1-1, with 7 bases identical to TRBD1. TRBV23-1 is placed among ORFs of uncertain function. Losses at the gene ends were 6 bases for V and 4 bases for J; bases not matched to a gene: 11. The CDR3 has 15 amino acids. The CDR3 spells CASSLPRQGITEAFF. CDR3 bases: TGCGCCAGCAGCCTTCCCCGACAGGGCATCACTGAAGCTTTCTTT.

The V call is TRBV2, the J call TRBJ1-5; unclear D gene. CDR1 and CDR2 (germline): SNHLY, FYNNEI. The CDR3 contains 14 residues. Trimming took off 6 bases at V and 4 bases at J, with 13 bases between the two ends. CDR3 sequence (DNA): TGTGCCAGCAGCCCCGACTGGGGAAATCAGCCCCAGCATTTT. It translates to CASSPDWGNQPQHF.

This clone was seen just once. J is TRBJ2-5 and V is TRBV9, with D perhaps given as TRBD1 or TRBD2 (5 bases each). This CDR3 spans 14 amino acids. Trimming pared 2 bases from V and 4 bases from J, leaving 12 bases between. Germline V CDR1 and CDR2: SGDLS, YYNGEE. CDR3 in DNA: TGTGCCAGCAGCGTGGGGGTAGCCGGAGAGACCCAGTACTTC. It codes for CASSVGVAGETQYF.

The CDR3 region is CASSQEGPSTDTQYF. CDR3 in DNA: TGCGCCAGCAGCCAAGAGGGGCCTAGCACAGATACGCAGTATTTT. V gene TRBV4-1 combines with J gene TRBJ2-3; tentative D call: TRBD1 (5 bases). Germline V gives CDR1 MGHRA, CDR2 YSYEKL. CDR3 length: 15 amino acids. V was shortened by 0 bases and J by 0 bases, with 7 bases between the two germline ends.

This sequence joins TRBV27 and TRBJ2-7, with D possibly TRBD1 on 6 matching bases. Trimming took 2 bases from V and 3 from J, leaving 17 bases between them. The CDR3 spans 16 residues. Germline V gene lookup returns CDR1 MNHEY and CDR2 SMNVEV (reference sequence). CDR3 region: CASSLRSEQGHYEQYF. As DNA, the CDR3 is TGTGCCAGCAGTTTAAGGTCGGAACAGGGTCACTACGAGCAGTACTTC.

CDR3: CASNEVNTEAFF. The CDR3 DNA follows: TGTGCCAGCAATGAGGTGAACACTGAAGCTTTCTTT. J is TRBJ1-1 and V is TRBV2; D remains unclear. The germline V and J ends were trimmed by 7 bases and 0 bases, with 6 bases remaining between them. Germline-derived CDR1 and CDR2 are SNHLY and FYNNEI. The CDR3 has 12 residues.

The chain is built from TRBV21-1 and TRBJ2-1; the tabulated D call, TRBD1, remains unverified against the DNA. TRBV21-1 is tagged as a pseudogene. This CDR3 contains 15 residues. CDR3: CASSKSQVLGREQFF. CDR3 nucleotide sequence: TGTGCCAGCAGCAAATCGCAGGTCCTTGGGCGTGAGCAGTTCTTC.

This chain links TRBV5-1 with TRBJ2-3; TRBD1 aligns across 9 bases. Losses at the gene ends were 4 bases for V and 2 bases for J; bases not matched to a gene: 8. CDR3 size: 16 residues. From germline, CDR1 is SGHRS and CDR2 YFSETQ. As DNA, the CDR3 is TGCGCCAGCAGCAGAGACAGGGGGGGACTCACAGATACGCAGTATTTT. This codes for CASSRDRGGLTDTQYF.

This chain links TRBV18 with TRBJ2-7; D is ambiguous. Germline loops: CDR1 KGHSH, CDR2 LQKENI. There are 13 residues in the CDR3. Trimming cost V 2 bases and J 0 bases, with 5 bases left between them. The CDR3 protein is CASSPGNSYEQYF. CDR3 in DNA: TGTGCCAGCTCACCAGGGAACTCCTACGAGCAGTACTTC.

V and J are TRBV7-2 and TRBJ2-2; D unclear. Trimming removed 1 base at V and 7 bases at J, with 7 bases between. This CDR3 spans 13 amino acids. Germline V lookup: CDR1 SGHTA, CDR2 FQGNSA. The CDR3 here is CASSLGGVGELFF. CDR3 nucleotide sequence: TGTGCCAGCAGCTTAGGAGGCGTCGGGGAGCTGTTTTTT.

The CDR3 is CATSVQGSKEQFF. The CDR3 region has the DNA TGTGCCACCAGTGTACAGGGGAGTAAGGAGCAGTTCTTC. J is TRBJ2-1 and V is TRBV24-1, with 7 positions matching TRBD1. Germline CDR1 reads KGHDR; CDR2 reads SFDVKD. The length of the CDR3 is 13 residues. V shed 5 bases and J 10 bases; nucleotides not matched to a gene: 7.

The chain joins TRBV21-1 to TRBJ1-3; the D call of TRBD1 is as the table states it, not checked on the DNA. TRBV21-1 is marked as a pseudogene. CDR3 length equals 15 residues. CDR3 residues: CASSQRATGGNTIYF. CDR3 DNA: TGTGCCAGCAGCCAGAGGGCCACAGGGGGAAACACCATATATTTT.